The source of this T cell receptor beta chain is a study of CD8 T cells in ankylosing spondylitis. MiXCR, applied by TCRdb to the 5' RACE reads, yields one record per CDR3 protein. The table lists some 150,000 distinct CDR3 sequences, over 9.5% of them singletons. At least ten counts were recorded for this clonotype. Input material: blood, either unsorted or a sorted T cell fraction (not recorded which). This receptor was obtained from a female donor with ankylosing spondylitis or in good health (not recorded which).

This chain's CDR3 is CASSQEDREVDQPQHF. The CDR3 nucleotides are TGTGCCAGCAGTCAGGAGGACAGGGAAGTGGATCAGCCCCAGCATTTT. The chain uses TRBV2 and TRBJ1-5; 8 nucleotides agree with TRBD1. Per the germline V gene, CDR1 is SNHLY and CDR2 is FYNNEI. The junction had 11 bases not matched to a gene; V was cut back by 5 bases and J by 5 bases. The CDR3 is 16 residues long.